The 7 T cell receptor beta chains below were found in one sample sequenced in a study of shared clonotypes between healthy human individuals (dated by TCRdb to 2019 to 2021). Libraries were constructed by the immunoSEQ multiplex PCR assay. The clones in this table, taken by TCRdb from immuneACCESS, are in-frame only. Not every clone is retained; where verified, under half of the shortfall comes from an unresolved V gene, and the cause of the rest is unknown. The sample profile shows 300,000 to 350,000 clones; less than 85% of them were found once. About 10% of the sample is held by the ten biggest clonotypes. The sample was memory CD4+ T cells sorted from blood. The cell subset or site label on this specimen signifies: CD45RA-negative fraction. These receptors came from a man in his thirties or forties in good health.

The V call is TRBV9, the J call TRBJ2-1; D remains ambiguous. V lost 0 bases and J lost 8, with 0 bases in between. Germline CDR1 and CDR2: SGDLS and YYNGEE. This CDR3 comprises 10 residues. The CDR3 region has the DNA TGTGCCAGCAGCGTAGATGAGCAGTTCTTC. Its protein product is CASSVDEQFF.

The rearrangement uses TRBV7-2 and TRBJ1-5, with unresolved D. Germline V gene sequence: CDR1 SGHTA, CDR2 FQGNSA. V shed 1 base and J shed 9 bases, with 10 bases lying between them. The CDR3 has 13 residues. The CDR3 spells CASSLDPSGPQHF. For the CDR3, the DNA is TGTGCCAGCAGCTTAGATCCCTCGGGGCCCCAGCATTTT.

This clone was found many times. J is TRBJ1-1 and V is TRBV2; 7 bases align to TRBD1. The germline V gene has CDR1 SNHLY and CDR2 FYNNEI. The CDR3 sequence is 15 residues long. V shed 4 bases, J shed 0 bases, and the junction held 5 bases outside the gene matches. The CDR3 is CASSVPGTVNTEAFF. The DNA for the CDR3 is TGTGCCAGCAGTGTCCCCGGGACAGTGAACACTGAAGCTTTCTTT. The full variable domain, with the rest looked up from reference TRBV2 and TRBJ1-1, is EPEVTQTPSHQVTQMGQEVILRCVPISNHLYFYWYRQILGQKVEFLVSFYNNEISEKSEIFDDQFSVERPDGSNFTLKIRSTKLEDSAMYFCASSVPGTVNTEAFFGQGTRLTVV.

CDR3 amino acids: CASSQDQGSLGETQYF. The DNA of the CDR3 is TGCGCCAGCAGCCAAGATCAGGGGTCCCTCGGAGAGACCCAGTACTTC. The chain couples TRBV4-3 to TRBJ2-5; weak D call: TRBD1 (6 bases). Germline V gives CDR1 LGHNA, CDR2 YSLEER. Trimming took off 0 bases at V and 4 bases at J, with 15 bases between the two ends. The CDR3 consists of 16 residues.

This clone was counted a few times. The V call is TRBV10-2, the J call TRBJ2-3; no definite D call. Trimming pared 3 bases from V and 4 bases from J, leaving 8 bases between. The CDR3 runs to 13 residues. Germline V gene lookup returns CDR1 WSHSY and CDR2 SAAADI. The CDR3 region is CASSDGRSDTQYF. The CDR3 nucleotides read TGCGCCAGCAGTGACGGCAGGTCAGATACGCAGTATTTT.

This chain links TRBV14 with TRBJ2-5; D is undetermined. V lost 0 bases and J lost 7, with 6 bases in between. Germline CDR1 and CDR2: SGHDN and FVKESK. The CDR3 sequence is 12 residues long. The CDR3, as DNA: TGTGCCAGCAGCCAAGACCCCAGGACCCAGTACTTC. It translates to CASSQDPRTQYF.

This chain connects TRBV10-3 to TRBJ2-3; 10 bases are a match to TRBD2. V lost 6 bases and J lost 3; bases outside the gene matches: 9. Germline CDR1 ENHRY, CDR2 SYGVKD. The CDR3 is 16 amino acids. The CDR3 nucleotides read TGTGCCATCAGCGGTGTAGGACTAGCGGCAACAGATACGCAGTATTTT. Protein: CAISGVGLAATDTQYF.